This entry is about one TCR beta chain. The target antigen is unknown. CDR1 KGHSH and CDR2 LQKENI come from the germline V gene. The CDR3 sequence is 16 residues long. V was trimmed by 3 bases and J by 3 bases, leaving 12 bases between them. The assay was immunoSEQ multiplex PCR, and TCRdb's table has in-frame clones only and misses some. The sample has about 140,000 clones, and its top ten clones hold approximately 2%. The sample comes from a study of T cell responses to AZD1222 COVID-19 vaccine. Points from the study as a whole: No day 14 peak samples; only post-peak repertoires were characterized. Nearly half of spike-specific TCRs reportedly target variant regions that are unmutated in the B.1.351 and B.1.1.7 variants. Spike-wide vaccine-associated CD4 TCRs dominated at 160-218 and 743-854.

Input material: peripheral blood. The TCR comes from an adult in good health. The V gene is TRBV18, the J gene TRBJ1-6, with D perhaps matching TRBD1 (6 bases). The CDR3 here is CASSPSGGDYNSPLHF. CDR3 nucleotides: TGTGCCAGCTCACCCTCCGGGGGCGACTATAATTCACCCCTCCACTTT.